The rows below give T cell receptor beta chains drawn from one sample of a study of breast tumors, draining lymph nodes, adjacent tissues. TCRdb used MiXCR to reprocess the multiplex PCR reads, holding one entry per CDR3 protein. Of some 120,000 distinct CDR3 sequences in the sample, 21% were seen once. The sequencing input was axillary lymph node tissue. The receptors come from a female donor with breast cancer. Some clones in this sample may be carry-over from other donors' samples. CDR3s leave out the opening cysteine and the closing phenylalanine or tryptophan. The order of the fields is CDR3 protein, V gene, CDR3 length, J gene.

CDR3: ASSFSSGSTYNEQF; V: TRBV11-2; length: 14; J: TRBJ2-1
CDR3: SAESRFRDVAYEQY; V: TRBV20-1; length: 14; J: TRBJ2-7
CDR3: SATGGRGGNEQF; V: TRBV20-1; length: 12; J: TRBJ2-1
CDR3: ASSVGSQGGEKLF; V: TRBV9; length: 13; J: TRBJ1-4
CDR3: ASSYSLARGNEQF; V: TRBV6-2/TRBV6-3; length: 13; J: TRBJ2-1
CDR3: ASSQITGDAEAF; V: TRBV5-4; length: 12; J: TRBJ1-1
CDR3: ASGGVSEQY; V: TRBV28; length: 9; J: TRBJ2-7
CDR3: ASSPTGTGVYEQY; V: TRBV5-1; length: 13; J: TRBJ2-7
CDR3: ATKPSDRVADTQY; V: TRBV15; length: 13; J: TRBJ2-3
CDR3: ASSPWRGGGKTQY; V: TRBV27; length: 13; J: TRBJ2-5
CDR3: ASSPAAGNQPQH; V: TRBV3-1; length: 12; J: TRBJ1-5
CDR3: ASSPGQGVWNEQF; V: TRBV3-1; length: 13; J: TRBJ2-1
CDR3: AWSRHSGRAH; V: TRBV30; length: 10; J: TRBJ2-7
CDR3: ASSLTRVGETQY; V: TRBV2; length: 12; J: TRBJ2-5
CDR3: ASSGTGGNEKLF; V: TRBV2; length: 12; J: TRBJ1-4
CDR3: ASSLAETSTDTQY; V: TRBV2; length: 13; J: TRBJ2-3
CDR3: ASSLDRGTQY; V: TRBV5-6; length: 10; J: TRBJ2-7
CDR3: SALREADRVRSPLH; V: TRBV20-1; length: 14; J: TRBJ1-6
CDR3: ASSYRAGTSANEQF; V: TRBV6-5; length: 14; J: TRBJ2-1
CDR3: ASSEVENGAQPQH; V: TRBV6-1; length: 13; J: TRBJ1-5
CDR3: ASSPGETGRGSNQPQH; V: TRBV12-3/TRBV12-4; length: 16; J: TRBJ1-5
CDR3: ATSRGLAGVGNEQF; V: TRBV15; length: 14; J: TRBJ2-1
CDR3: ASSLGQGVTEAF; V: TRBV12-3/TRBV12-4; length: 12; J: TRBJ1-1
CDR3: ASSLITGRGYT; V: TRBV5-1; length: 11; J: TRBJ1-2
CDR3: ASSPQTLGEQY; V: TRBV12-3/TRBV12-4; length: 11; J: TRBJ2-7
CDR3: ASSYWTGETQY; V: TRBV6-2/TRBV6-3; length: 11; J: TRBJ2-5
CDR3: ASSGRENEKLF; V: TRBV2; length: 11; J: TRBJ1-4
CDR3: ASSLARQATNEKLF; V: TRBV13; length: 14; J: TRBJ1-4
CDR3: ASSQGMGLPSTDTQY; V: TRBV4-1; length: 15; J: TRBJ2-3
CDR3: ASSPPPGYEQF; V: TRBV7-9; length: 11; J: TRBJ2-1
CDR3: ASSTEPGQGRYGYT; V: TRBV19; length: 14; J: TRBJ1-2
CDR3: ASSIYRSTDTQY; V: TRBV5-1; length: 12; J: TRBJ2-3
CDR3: ASSYADLYEQY; V: TRBV12-3/TRBV12-4; length: 11; J: TRBJ2-7
CDR3: SAGLAGGSSYEQY; V: TRBV20-1; length: 13; J: TRBJ2-7
CDR3: TSSLQGATYNEQF; V: TRBV5-1; length: 13; J: .
CDR3: SGEGTANTEAF; V: TRBV20-1; length: 11; J: TRBJ1-1
CDR3: ASSSGPEAGELF; V: TRBV11-3; length: 12; J: TRBJ2-2
CDR3: AWSWTDRSPVGGYT; V: TRBV30; length: 14; J: TRBJ1-2
CDR3: ASSLAGTSGSNEQF; V: TRBV5-1; length: 14; J: TRBJ2-1
CDR3: ASSTRHGGYNEQF; V: TRBV19; length: 13; J: TRBJ2-1
CDR3: ASIGTSGSYEQY; V: TRBV28; length: 12; J: TRBJ2-7
CDR3: ASSQMSREQY; V: TRBV4-1; length: 10; J: TRBJ2-7
CDR3: ASSNSGNYNEQF; V: TRBV7-9; length: 12; J: TRBJ2-1
CDR3: ASTNSDPSTDTQY; V: TRBV12-3/TRBV12-4; length: 13; J: TRBJ2-3
CDR3: ATSGGAANQPQH; V: TRBV24-1; length: 12; J: TRBJ1-5
CDR3: ATTRRDRGNEKLF; V: TRBV19; length: 13; J: TRBJ1-4
CDR3: SAGRTGYGYT; V: TRBV20-1; length: 10; J: TRBJ1-2
CDR3: ASSPQAQTDTGELF; V: TRBV18; length: 14; J: TRBJ2-2
CDR3: ASTRGDYGYT; V: TRBV27; length: 10; J: TRBJ1-2
CDR3: SARWAGAIQETQY; V: TRBV20-1; length: 13; J: TRBJ2-5
CDR3: ASRLFNKQGVTDYGYT; V: TRBV28; length: 16; J: TRBJ1-2
CDR3: SVQTGDNQPQH; V: TRBV29-1; length: 11; J: TRBJ1-5
CDR3: ASSFGSGSYQF; V: TRBV7-9; length: 11; J: TRBJ2-1
CDR3: ASSIDLGRAQY; V: TRBV19; length: 11; J: TRBJ2-5
CDR3: SASPEVETTDTQY; V: TRBV20-1; length: 13; J: TRBJ2-3